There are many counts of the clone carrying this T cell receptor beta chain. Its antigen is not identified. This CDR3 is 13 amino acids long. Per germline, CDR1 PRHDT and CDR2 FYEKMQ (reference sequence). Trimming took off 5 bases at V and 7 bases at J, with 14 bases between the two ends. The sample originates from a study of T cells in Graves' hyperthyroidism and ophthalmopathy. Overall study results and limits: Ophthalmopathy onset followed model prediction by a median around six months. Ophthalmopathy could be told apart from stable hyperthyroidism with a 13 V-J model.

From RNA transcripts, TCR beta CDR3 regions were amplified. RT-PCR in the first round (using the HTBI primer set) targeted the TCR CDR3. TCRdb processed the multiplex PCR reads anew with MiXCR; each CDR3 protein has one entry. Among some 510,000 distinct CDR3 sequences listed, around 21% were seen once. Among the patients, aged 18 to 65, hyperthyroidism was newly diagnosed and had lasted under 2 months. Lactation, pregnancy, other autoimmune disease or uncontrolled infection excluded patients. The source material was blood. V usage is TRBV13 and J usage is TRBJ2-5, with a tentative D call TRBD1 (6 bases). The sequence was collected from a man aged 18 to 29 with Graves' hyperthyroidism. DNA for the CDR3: TGTGCCAGCAGCATTAGACAGGTTGGGACCCAGTACTTC. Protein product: CASSIRQVGTQYF.